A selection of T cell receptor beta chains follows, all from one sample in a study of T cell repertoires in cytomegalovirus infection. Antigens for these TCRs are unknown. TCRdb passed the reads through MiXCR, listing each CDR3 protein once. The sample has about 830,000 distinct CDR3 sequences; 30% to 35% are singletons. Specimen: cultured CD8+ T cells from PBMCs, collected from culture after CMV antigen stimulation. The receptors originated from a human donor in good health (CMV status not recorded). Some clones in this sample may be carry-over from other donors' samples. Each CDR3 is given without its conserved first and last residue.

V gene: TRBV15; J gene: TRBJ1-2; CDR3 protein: ATSTTGEGYT
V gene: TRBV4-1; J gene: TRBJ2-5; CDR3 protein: ASSQVKEGGNPREY
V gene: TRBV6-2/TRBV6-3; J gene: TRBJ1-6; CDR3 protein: ASGPHHSYNSPLH
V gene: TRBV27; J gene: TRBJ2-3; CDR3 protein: ASSLSSSGGTDTQY
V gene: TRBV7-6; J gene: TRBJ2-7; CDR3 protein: ASSFGGGREQY
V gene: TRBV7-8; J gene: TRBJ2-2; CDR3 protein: ASRWDRSGELF
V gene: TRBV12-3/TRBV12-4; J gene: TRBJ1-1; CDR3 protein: ASSPPGDRVEFLDTEAF
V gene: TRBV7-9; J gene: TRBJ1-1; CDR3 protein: ASSRDRTAF
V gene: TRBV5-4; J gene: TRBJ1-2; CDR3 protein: ASSFAGAVAGYT
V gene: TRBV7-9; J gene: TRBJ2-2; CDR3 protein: ASSQGIKPNTGELF
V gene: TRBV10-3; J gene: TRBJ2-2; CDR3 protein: AISEGSGERAGELF
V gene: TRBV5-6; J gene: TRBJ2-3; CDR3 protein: ASSFSGEPLTDTQY
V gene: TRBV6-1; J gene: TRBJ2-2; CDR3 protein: ASRAGTREFWTGELF
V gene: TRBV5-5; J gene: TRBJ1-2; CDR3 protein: ASSFRTGYGYT
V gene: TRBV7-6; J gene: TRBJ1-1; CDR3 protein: ASSSRQGSDTEAF
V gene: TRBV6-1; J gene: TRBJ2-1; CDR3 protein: ASSEDRPATSYNEQF
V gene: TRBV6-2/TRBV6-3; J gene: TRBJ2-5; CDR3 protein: ASRLDRETQY
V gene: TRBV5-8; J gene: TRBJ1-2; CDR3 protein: ASSLEPGPHYGYT
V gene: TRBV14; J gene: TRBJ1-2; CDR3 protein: ASSQDWRTGANYGYT
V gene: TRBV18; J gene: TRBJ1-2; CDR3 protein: ASSPSGQGAGSYGYT
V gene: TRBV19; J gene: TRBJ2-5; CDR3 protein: ASSIVWGQETQY
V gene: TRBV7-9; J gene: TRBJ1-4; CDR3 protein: ASSPPGQEKLF
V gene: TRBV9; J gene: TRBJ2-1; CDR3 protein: ASSVVRTGVNNEQF
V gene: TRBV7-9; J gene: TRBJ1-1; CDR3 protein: ASSLRQLNTEAF
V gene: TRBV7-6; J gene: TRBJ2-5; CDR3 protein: ASSSPEKVQETQY
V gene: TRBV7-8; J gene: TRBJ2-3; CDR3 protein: ASSLADGRGALTDTQY
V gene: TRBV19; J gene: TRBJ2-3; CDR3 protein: ASFSGSRTDTQY
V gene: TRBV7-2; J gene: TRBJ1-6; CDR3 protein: ASSQTGQPSPLH
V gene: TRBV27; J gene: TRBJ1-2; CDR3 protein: ASSLSPLGDGYT
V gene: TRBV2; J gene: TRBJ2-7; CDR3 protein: ASSEMRGGSQYEQY
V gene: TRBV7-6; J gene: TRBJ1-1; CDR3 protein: ASSLGELVGEAF
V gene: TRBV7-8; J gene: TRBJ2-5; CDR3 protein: ASSLVTIQY
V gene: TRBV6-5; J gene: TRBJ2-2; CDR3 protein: ASSYEPGTGELF
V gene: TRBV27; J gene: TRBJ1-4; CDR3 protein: ASGGHREKLF
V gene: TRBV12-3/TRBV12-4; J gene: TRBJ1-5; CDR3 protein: ASRTGGDEPQH
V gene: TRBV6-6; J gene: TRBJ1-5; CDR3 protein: ASSYQTGGQPQH
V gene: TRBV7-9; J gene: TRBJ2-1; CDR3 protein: ASSLFSLTGGHEQF
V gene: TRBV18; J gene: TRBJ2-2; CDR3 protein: ASSPGVKGTSNTGELF
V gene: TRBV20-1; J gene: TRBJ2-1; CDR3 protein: SARELLALREQF
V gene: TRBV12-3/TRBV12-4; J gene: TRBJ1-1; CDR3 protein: ASSMVPTEAF
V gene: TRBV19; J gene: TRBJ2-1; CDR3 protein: ASTMWGATSYNEQF
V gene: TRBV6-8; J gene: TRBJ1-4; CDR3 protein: ASSRTVAANEKLF
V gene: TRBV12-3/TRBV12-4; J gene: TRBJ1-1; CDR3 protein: ASSFEGALS
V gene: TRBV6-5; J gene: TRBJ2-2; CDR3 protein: ASQGPGGELF
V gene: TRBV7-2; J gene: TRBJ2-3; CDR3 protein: ASSLRLLAGAPTDTQY
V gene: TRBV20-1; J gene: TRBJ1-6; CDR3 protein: SATTPGMSSYNSPLH
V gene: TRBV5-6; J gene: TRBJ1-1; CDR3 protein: ASTIGYTEAF
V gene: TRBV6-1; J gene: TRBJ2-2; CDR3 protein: ATDKTLAGTYTGELF
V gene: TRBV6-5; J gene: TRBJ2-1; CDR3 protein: ASSPFDSGDEQF